This passage covers 13 T cell receptor beta chains from one sample sequenced in a study of technical replicates of blood from a few donors. TCRdb's table, derived via immunoSEQ multiplex PCR, lists solely in-frame clones and lacks some. The sample holds roughly 79,000 clones, more than 80% seen once. The sequenced sample consisted of PBMCs. Receptors originate from a human donor in good health. Some clones in this sample may be carry-over from other donors' samples.

The chain uses TRBV12-5 and TRBJ2-7; 7 nucleotides align to TRBD1. The CDR3 sequence is 12 residues long. Germline-derived CDR1 and CDR2 are LGHNT and FRNRAP. Losses at the gene ends were 10 bases for V and 3 bases for J; bases not matched to a gene: 6. The CDR3, as DNA: TGTGCTACCGGGACAGATAACTACGAGCAGTACTTC. It encodes CATGTDNYEQYF.

The J gene is TRBJ1-2, the V gene TRBV6-5; D remains ambiguous. The CDR3 is made up of 13 amino acids. Looked up from germline, CDR1 is MNHEY and CDR2 is SVGAGI. The ends were cut back, 3 bases at V and 3 bases at J, with 8 bases in the middle. DNA for the CDR3: TGTGCCAGCAGTTATGGCGGAGACTATGGCTACACCTTC. Its translation: CASSYGGDYGYTF.

The V and J genes are TRBV5-6 and TRBJ1-5; 7 nucleotides line up with TRBD1. The germline CDR1 and CDR2 sequences are SGHDT and YYEEEE. Trimming took 4 bases from V and 11 from J; bases not matched to a gene: 12. CDR3 size: 14 residues. The CDR3 DNA reads as TGTGCCAGCAGCCGCAGGACAGGTGGAGGGGCCCAGCATTTT. This codes for CASSRRTGGGAQHF.

The V call is TRBV6-5, the J call TRBJ2-1; weak D call: TRBD1 (5 bases). The CDR3 sequence is 15 residues long. With 2 bases removed from V and 9 bases from J, the gap between germline ends came to 17 bases. Germline values: CDR1 MNHEY, CDR2 SVGAGI. The CDR3: CASSYRGGVGPEQFF. CDR3 in DNA: TGTGCCAGCAGTTACAGGGGTGGGGTTGGGCCTGAGCAGTTCTTC.

V gene TRBV7-2 combines with J gene TRBJ2-5, with a weak D call TRBD1 (5 bases). Germline CDR1 and CDR2: SGHTA and FQGNSA. V was pared by 5 bases and J by 2 bases, with 15 bases between. The CDR3 sequence is 15 residues long. The CDR3 nucleotides read TGTGCCAGCAGCCCCCAGGGCCGCGGTCAAGAGACCCAGTACTTC. The encoded protein is CASSPQGRGQETQYF. Full variable domain (remainder filled in from reference TRBV7-2 and TRBJ2-5): GAGVSQSPSNKVTEKGKDVELRCDPISGHTALYWYRQSLGQGLEFLIYFQGNSAPDKSGLPSDRFSAERTGGSVSTLTIQRTQQEDSAVYLCASSPQGRGQETQYFGPGTRLLVL.

The gene calls are TRBV19 and TRBJ1-1, with D maybe TRBD1 (6 bases). CDR3 size: 12 residues. V was trimmed by 7 bases and J by 9 bases, leaving 15 bases between them. Per the germline V gene, CDR1 is LNHDA and CDR2 is SQIVND (reference sequence). CDR3 loop: CASTPGRGQAFF. The CDR3 DNA reads as TGTGCCAGTACCCCGGGGCGGGGGCAAGCTTTCTTT.

The chain is built from TRBV5-6 and TRBJ2-1, with 9 bases fitting TRBD2. The germline CDR1 and CDR2 sequences are SGHDT and YYEEEE. The CDR3 is made up of 16 amino acids. V lost 4 bases and J lost 0; bases outside the gene matches: 5. The DNA of the CDR3 is TGTGCCAGCAGCCCAAATAGCGGGAGCTCCTACAATGAGCAGTTCTTC. Residues: CASSPNSGSSYNEQFF.

This sequence joins TRBV5-1 and TRBJ2-1; TRBD2 might be the D (7 bases). Trimming removed 2 bases from V and 5 bases from J, with 11 bases in between. This CDR3 is built from 14 residues. CDR1 is SGHRS, CDR2 YFSETQ, per germline. CDR3 nucleotides: TGCGCCAGCAGCTTCCGGGGGGCCCACAATGAGCAGTTCTTC. It encodes CASSFRGAHNEQFF.

CDR3 amino acids: CASSPGASGNTGELFF. As DNA, the CDR3 is TGTGCCAGCAGCCCCGGAGCTAGCGGGAACACCGGGGAGCTGTTTTTT. V gene TRBV5-4 combines with J gene TRBJ2-2; 7 nucleotides line up with TRBD2. After removal of 4 bases from V and 1 base from J, the junction contained 7 bases not matched to a gene. This CDR3 has 16 amino acids. Germline lookup yields CDR1 SGHNT and CDR2 YYREEE (reference sequence). Full variable domain (missing parts from reference TRBV5-4 and TRBJ2-2): ETGVTQSPTHLIKTRGQQVTLRCSSQSGHNTVSWYQQALGQGPQFIFQYYREEENGRGNFPPRFSGLQFPNYSSELNVNALELDDSALYLCASSPGASGNTGELFFGEGSRLTVL.

The chain employs TRBV30 and TRBJ1-1; a possible D gene is TRBD1 (6 bases). Germline V gives CDR1 GTSNPN, CDR2 SVGIG (reference sequence). CDR3 length: 15 amino acids. Trimming left V 2 bases short and J 0 bases short, with 13 bases between. This chain's CDR3 is CAWSTPTGMNTEAFF. CDR3 sequence (DNA): TGTGCCTGGAGTACCCCCACAGGGATGAACACTGAAGCTTTCTTT.

This chain's CDR3 is CASSPSGRAYNEQFF. CDR3 coding DNA: TGTGCCAGCAGTCCTAGCGGGAGGGCCTACAATGAGCAGTTCTTC. V gene TRBV6-6 combines with J gene TRBJ2-1, with TRBD2 matching over 12 bases. This CDR3 contains 15 residues. V shed 5 bases, J shed 2 bases, and the junction held 1 base outside the gene matches. Germline values: CDR1 MNHNY, CDR2 SVGAGI (reference sequence).

The rearrangement links TRBV28 to TRBJ2-3; TRBD2 matches at 8 bases. Per germline, CDR1 MDHEN and CDR2 SYDVKM. The CDR3 runs 12 residues. V shed 1 base, J shed 12 bases, and the junction held 3 bases outside the gene matches. The CDR3 DNA follows: TGTGCCAGCAGTTTATTCGCGGGAGGACAGTATTTT. Its translation: CASSLFAGGQYF.

This clone was observed once. The chain has TRBV5-1 and TRBJ1-2; a possible D gene is TRBD1 (6 bases). The germline gives CDR1 SGHRS, CDR2 YFSETQ. The ends were cut back, 6 bases at V and 6 bases at J, with 12 bases in the middle. The CDR3 loop spans 12 amino acids. CDR3 in amino acids: CASNFEGDGYTF. CDR3 DNA sequence: TGCGCCAGCAACTTTGAGGGGGATGGCTACACCTTC.